This T cell receptor (beta chain) was captured in a study of chemoradiotherapy in HPV16-positive cancers. Sequencing was performed with immunoSEQ multiplex PCR; in TCRdb, only in-frame clones are kept and a portion is missing. The top ten hold 5.9% of the sample, which has around 1,100 clones, roughly four fifths seen once. For this clone: Its antigen is as yet unknown.

Germline lookup yields CDR1 SGHAT and CDR2 FQNNGV. The CDR3 runs to 15 residues. V lost 0 bases and J lost 11; bases outside the gene matches: 9. General observations from the study: Candidate HPV-specific clones and E7-related TCR motifs grew in tumor during treatment.

Samples were taken several times over chemoradiotherapy. The specimen comprised tumor tissue, sampled from a patient who underwent chemoradiotherapy. The rearrangement links TRBV11-2 to TRBJ2-3; 9 bases map to TRBD2. This receptor was taken from a human donor with HPV-associated anogenital cancer. CDR3 loop: CASSLDPSSGAKQYF. CDR3 nucleotide sequence: TGTGCCAGCAGCTTAGACCCCTCTAGCGGGGCAAAGCAGTATTTT.